This T cell receptor beta chain was identified in a study of high-grade serous ovarian cancer treatment subgroups. Overall study: Samples averaged 14,192 reads and roughly 7,700 unique TCR beta rearrangements. Study-wide results and caveats: CDR1 and CDR2 were left unanalyzed; analyses focused on CDR3. TCR relatedness rose with neoantigen level and trended with mutation load.

Tumor tissue was taken before any definitive surgery or chemotherapy was given. The CDR3 length is 16 residues. Germline V gene sequence: CDR1 SGDLS, CDR2 YYNGEE. V was shortened by 0 bases and J by 1 base, with 13 bases between the two germline ends. This clone was observed a few times. Its antigen is unidentified. Assay used: immunoSEQ multiplex PCR; TCRdb lists only in-frame clones, some missing. The sample yields approximately 15,000 clones, approximately 76% seen once. The origin of this receptor is a human donor with high-grade serous ovarian cancer. Source material: tumor tissue. This chain joins TRBV9 and TRBJ2-5; no definite D call. The CDR3 sequence is CASSVEPGPGQETQYF. The CDR3 region has the DNA TGTGCCAGCAGCGTAGAGCCCGGACCCGGCCAAGAGACCCAGTACTTC.